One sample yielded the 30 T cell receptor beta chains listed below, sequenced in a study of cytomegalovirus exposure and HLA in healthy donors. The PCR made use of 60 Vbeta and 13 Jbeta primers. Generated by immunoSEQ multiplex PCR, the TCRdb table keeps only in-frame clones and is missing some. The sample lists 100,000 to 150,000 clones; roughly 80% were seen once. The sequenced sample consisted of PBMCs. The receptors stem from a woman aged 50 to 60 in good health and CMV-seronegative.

CDR3 residues: CASSPWGVVCSDTQYF. DNA for the CDR3: TGCGCCAGCAGCCCTTGGGGGGTAGTATGCTCTGATACGCAGTATTTT. This chain joins TRBV23-1 and TRBJ2-3; D is possibly TRBD2 (6 bases). TRBV23-1 belongs to the ORF category, with a function that is uncertain. V dropped 6 bases and J dropped 6 bases, with 22 bases sitting between them. This CDR3 contains 16 residues.

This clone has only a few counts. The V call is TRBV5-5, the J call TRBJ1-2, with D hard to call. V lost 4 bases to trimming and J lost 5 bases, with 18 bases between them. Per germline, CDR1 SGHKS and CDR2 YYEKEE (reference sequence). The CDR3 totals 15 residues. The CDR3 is CASSPKPGAGYGYTF. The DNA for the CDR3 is TGTGCCAGCAGCCCAAAACCGGGAGCGGGATATGGCTACACCTTC.

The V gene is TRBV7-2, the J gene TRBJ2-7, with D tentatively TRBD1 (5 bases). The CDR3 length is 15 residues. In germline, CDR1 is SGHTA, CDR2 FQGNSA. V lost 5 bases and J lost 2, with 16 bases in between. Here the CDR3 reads CASSSTGVGPYEQYF. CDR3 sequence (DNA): TGTGCCAGCAGCAGTACAGGTGTTGGCCCCTACGAGCAGTACTTC.

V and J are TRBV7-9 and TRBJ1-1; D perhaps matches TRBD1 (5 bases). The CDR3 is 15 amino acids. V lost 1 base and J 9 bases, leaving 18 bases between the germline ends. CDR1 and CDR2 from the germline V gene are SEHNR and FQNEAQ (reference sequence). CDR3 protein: CASSLEGGRGLKAFF. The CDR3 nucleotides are TGTGCCAGCAGCTTAGAAGGAGGGAGGGGTCTCAAAGCTTTCTTT.

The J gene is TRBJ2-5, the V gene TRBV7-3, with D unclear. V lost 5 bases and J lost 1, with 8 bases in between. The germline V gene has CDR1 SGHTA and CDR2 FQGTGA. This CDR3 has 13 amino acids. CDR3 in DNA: TGTGCCAGCAGCCTGCAGTCCCAAGAGACCCAGTACTTC. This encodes CASSLQSQETQYF.

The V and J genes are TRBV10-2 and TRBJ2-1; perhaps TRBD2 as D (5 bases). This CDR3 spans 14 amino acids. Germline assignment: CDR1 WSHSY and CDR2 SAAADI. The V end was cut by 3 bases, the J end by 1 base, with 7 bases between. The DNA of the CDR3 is TGCGCCAGCAGTGATGCGGGTTCCTACAATGAGCAGTTCTTC. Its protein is CASSDAGSYNEQFF.

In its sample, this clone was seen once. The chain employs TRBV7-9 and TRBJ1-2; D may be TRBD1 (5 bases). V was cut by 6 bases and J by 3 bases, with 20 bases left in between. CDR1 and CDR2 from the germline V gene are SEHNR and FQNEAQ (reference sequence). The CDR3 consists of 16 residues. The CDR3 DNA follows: TGTGCCAGCAGTTCCCGATCGACAGATTCTGACTATGGCTACACCTTC. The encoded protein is CASSSRSTDSDYGYTF.

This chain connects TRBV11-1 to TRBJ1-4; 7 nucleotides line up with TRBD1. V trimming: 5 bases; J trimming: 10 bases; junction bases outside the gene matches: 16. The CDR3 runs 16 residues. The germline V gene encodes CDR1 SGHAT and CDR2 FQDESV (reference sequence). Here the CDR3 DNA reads TGTGCCAGCAGCAGCCGGGACAGTATACGCCTGGGAAAACTGTTTTTT. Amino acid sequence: CASSSRDSIRLGKLFF.

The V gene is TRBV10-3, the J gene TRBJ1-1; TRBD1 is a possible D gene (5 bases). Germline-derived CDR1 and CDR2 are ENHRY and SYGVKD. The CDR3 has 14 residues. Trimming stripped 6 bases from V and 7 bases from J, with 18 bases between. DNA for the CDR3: TGTGCCATCAGCCGGACGCCTACGGGGGGTGAAGCTTTCTTT. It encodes CAISRTPTGGEAFF.

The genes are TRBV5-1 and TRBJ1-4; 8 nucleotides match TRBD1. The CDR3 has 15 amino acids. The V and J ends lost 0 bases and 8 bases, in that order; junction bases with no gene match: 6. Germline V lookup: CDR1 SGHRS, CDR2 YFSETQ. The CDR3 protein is CASSLGQGQAEKLFF. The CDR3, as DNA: TGCGCCAGCAGCTTGGGACAGGGGCAGGCCGAAAAACTGTTTTTT.

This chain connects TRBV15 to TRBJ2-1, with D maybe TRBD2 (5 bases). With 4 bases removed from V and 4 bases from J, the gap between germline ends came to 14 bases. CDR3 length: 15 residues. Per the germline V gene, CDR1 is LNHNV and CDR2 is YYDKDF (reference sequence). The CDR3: CATSISADPYNEQFF. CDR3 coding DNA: TGTGCCACCAGCATTTCAGCGGACCCATACAATGAGCAGTTCTTC.

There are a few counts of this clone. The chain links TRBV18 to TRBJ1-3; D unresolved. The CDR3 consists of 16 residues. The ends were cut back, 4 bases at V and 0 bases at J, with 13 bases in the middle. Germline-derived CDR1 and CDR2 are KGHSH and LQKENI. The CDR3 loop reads CASSQNGLLSGNTIYF. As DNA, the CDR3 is TGTGCCAGCTCACAGAATGGACTGCTCTCTGGAAACACCATATATTTT.

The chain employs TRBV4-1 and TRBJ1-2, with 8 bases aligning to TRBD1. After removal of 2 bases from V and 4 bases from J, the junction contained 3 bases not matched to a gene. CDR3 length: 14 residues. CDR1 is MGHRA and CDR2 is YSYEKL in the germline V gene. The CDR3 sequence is CASSQNRGVYGYTF. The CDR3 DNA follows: TGCGCCAGCAGCCAAAACAGGGGGGTCTATGGCTACACCTTC.

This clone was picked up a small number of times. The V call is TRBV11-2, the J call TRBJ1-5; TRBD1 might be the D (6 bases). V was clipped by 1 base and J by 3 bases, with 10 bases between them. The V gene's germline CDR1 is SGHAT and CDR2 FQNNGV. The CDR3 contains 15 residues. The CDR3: CASSLGRDNNQPQHF. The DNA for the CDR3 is TGTGCCAGCAGCTTAGGCCGGGACAACAATCAGCCCCAGCATTTT.

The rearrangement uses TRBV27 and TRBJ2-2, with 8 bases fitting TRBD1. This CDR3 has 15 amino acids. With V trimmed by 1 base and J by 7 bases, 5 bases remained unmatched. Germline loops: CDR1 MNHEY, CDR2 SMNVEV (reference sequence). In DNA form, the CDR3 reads TGTGCCAGCAGTTTATTTGGGACAGGTGTCGGGGAGCTGTTTTTT. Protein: CASSLFGTGVGELFF.

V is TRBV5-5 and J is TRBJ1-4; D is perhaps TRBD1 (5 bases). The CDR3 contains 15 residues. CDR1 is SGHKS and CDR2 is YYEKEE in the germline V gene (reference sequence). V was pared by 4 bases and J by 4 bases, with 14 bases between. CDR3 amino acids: CASSPLDSYNEKLFF. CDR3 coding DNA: TGTGCCAGCAGCCCGCTAGACAGTTATAATGAAAAACTGTTTTTT.

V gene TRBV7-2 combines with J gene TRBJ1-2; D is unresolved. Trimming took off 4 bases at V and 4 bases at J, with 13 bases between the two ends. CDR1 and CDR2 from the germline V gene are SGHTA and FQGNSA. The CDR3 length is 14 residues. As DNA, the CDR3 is TGTGCCAGCAGCTCGTCAGGCAACAGCTATGGCTACACCTTC. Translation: CASSSSGNSYGYTF.

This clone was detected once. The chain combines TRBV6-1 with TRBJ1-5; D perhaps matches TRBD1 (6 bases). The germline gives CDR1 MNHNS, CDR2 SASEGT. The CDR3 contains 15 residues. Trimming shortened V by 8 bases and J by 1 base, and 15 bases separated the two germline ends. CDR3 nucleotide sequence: TGTGCCAGCGGGTCCGGGCAGGGGAGCAATCAGCCCCAGCATTTT. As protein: CASGSGQGSNQPQHF.

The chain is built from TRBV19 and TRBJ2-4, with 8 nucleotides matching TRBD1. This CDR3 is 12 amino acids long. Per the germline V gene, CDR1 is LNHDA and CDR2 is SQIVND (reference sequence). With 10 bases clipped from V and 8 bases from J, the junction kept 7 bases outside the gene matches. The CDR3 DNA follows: TGTGCCACCATTACGACAGGGGACATTCAGTACTTC. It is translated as CATITTGDIQYF.

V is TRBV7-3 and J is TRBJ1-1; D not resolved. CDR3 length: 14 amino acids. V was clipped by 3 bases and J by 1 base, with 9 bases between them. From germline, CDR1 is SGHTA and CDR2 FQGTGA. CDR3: CASSFTDRNTEAFF. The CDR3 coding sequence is TGTGCCAGCAGCTTCACAGATCGGAACACTGAAGCTTTCTTT.

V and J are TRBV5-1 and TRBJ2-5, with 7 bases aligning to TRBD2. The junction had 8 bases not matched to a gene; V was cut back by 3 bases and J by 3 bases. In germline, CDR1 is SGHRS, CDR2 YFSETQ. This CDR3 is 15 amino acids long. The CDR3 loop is CASSWREGREETQYF. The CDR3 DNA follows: TGCGCCAGCAGCTGGAGGGAGGGCAGAGAAGAGACCCAGTACTTC.

CDR3: CASSHPRTGGEQFF. In DNA, the CDR3 is TGTGCCAGCAGCCATCCAAGAACAGGGGGTGAGCAGTTCTTC. This chain joins TRBV9 and TRBJ2-1; 8 bases are a match to TRBD1. Germline V gene data show CDR1 as SGDLS and CDR2 as YYNGEE. There are 14 residues in the CDR3. J lost 9 bases, V lost 4 bases, and 9 bases had no gene match.

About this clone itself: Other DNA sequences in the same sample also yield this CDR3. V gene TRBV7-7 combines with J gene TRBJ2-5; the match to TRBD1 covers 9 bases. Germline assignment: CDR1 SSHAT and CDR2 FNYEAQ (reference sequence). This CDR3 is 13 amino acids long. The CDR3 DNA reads TGTGCTAGCTCCCGGGACAGGGAGGAGACCCAGTACTTC. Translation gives CASSRDREETQYF.

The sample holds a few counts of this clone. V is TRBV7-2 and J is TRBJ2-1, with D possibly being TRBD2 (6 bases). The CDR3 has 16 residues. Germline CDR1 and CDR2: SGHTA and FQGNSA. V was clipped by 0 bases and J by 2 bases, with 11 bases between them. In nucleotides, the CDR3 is TGTGCCAGCAGCTTAGCCGGCGGGATGGCCTACAATGAGCAGTTCTTC. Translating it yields CASSLAGGMAYNEQFF.

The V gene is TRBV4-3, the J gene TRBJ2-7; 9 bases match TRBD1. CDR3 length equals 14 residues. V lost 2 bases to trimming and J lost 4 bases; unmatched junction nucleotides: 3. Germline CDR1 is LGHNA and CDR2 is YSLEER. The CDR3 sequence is CASSQFGQGYEQYF. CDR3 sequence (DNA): TGCGCCAGCAGCCAATTTGGACAGGGGTACGAGCAGTACTTC.

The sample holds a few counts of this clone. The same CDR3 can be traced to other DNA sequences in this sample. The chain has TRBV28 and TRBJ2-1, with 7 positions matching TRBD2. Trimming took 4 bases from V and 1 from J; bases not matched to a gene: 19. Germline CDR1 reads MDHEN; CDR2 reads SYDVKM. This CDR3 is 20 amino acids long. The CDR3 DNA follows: TGTGCCAGCAGTTCCCCTTTTGGTAGCGGGCCGGGCTTATCCTACAATGAGCAGTTCTTC. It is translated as CASSSPFGSGPGLSYNEQFF.

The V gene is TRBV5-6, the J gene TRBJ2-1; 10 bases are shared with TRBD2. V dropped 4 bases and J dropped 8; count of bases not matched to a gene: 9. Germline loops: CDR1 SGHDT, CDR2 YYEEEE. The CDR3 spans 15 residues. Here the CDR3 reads CASSPGTSAFYEQFF. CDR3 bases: TGTGCCAGCAGCCCCGGGACTAGCGCTTTCTATGAGCAGTTCTTC.

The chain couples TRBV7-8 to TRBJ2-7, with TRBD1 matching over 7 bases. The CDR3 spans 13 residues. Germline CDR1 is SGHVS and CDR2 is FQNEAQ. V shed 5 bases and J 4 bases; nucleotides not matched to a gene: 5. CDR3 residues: CASSGQVSYEQYF. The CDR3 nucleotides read TGTGCCAGCAGCGGACAGGTTTCTTACGAGCAGTACTTC.

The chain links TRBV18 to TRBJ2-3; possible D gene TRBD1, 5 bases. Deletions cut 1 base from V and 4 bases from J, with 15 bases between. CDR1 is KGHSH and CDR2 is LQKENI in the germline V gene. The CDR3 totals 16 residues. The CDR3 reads CASSPQQEIFADTQYF. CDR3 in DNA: TGTGCCAGCTCACCACAACAGGAGATATTCGCAGATACGCAGTATTTT.

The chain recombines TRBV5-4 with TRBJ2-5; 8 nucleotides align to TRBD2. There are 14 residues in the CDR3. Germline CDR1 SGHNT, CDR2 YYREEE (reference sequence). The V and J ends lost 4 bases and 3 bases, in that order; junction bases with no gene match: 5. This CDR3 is CASSLTSAKETQYF. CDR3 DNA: TGTGCCAGCAGCCTGACTAGCGCTAAAGAGACCCAGTACTTC.